The rows below give T cell receptor beta chains drawn from one sample of a study of T cells in tuberculosis. This table comes from immunoSEQ multiplex PCR, and its TCRdb copy is limited to in-frame clones, with some not included. The sample contains over 30,000 clones, 95% to 97% of which appear only once. Sequencing was done on a sample of PBMCs. These receptors were taken from a donor aged 5-35 years with latent tuberculosis or without tuberculosis infection. Both conserved end residues are part of each CDR3. Each record gives: V gene, D gene, J gene, CDR3 protein. A D gene is named only where the DNA matches it firmly.

TRBV28	NA	TRBJ2-1	CASRQGVGHNEQFF
TRBV4-2	TRBD2	TRBJ2-3	CASSNGLESTDTQYF
TRBV2	TRBD2	TRBJ2-3	CASREGLARATDTQYF
TRBV20-1	NA	TRBJ1-3	CSAAARNTIYF
TRBV4-1	TRBD2	TRBJ2-3	CASSQAASGRPTDTQYF
TRBV7-2	TRBD2	TRBJ2-1	CASSSYSGGDEQFF
TRBV19	NA	TRBJ2-3	CASSIRVADTQYF
TRBV19	NA	TRBJ1-2	CASSLRDSYGYTF
TRBV7-8	NA	TRBJ2-7	CASSLGPLQYF
TRBV29-1	TRBD1	TRBJ1-2	CSVATGGANGYTF
TRBV5-1	TRBD1	TRBJ2-5	CASSSGQAKQETQYF
TRBV28	NA	TRBJ2-6	CASSTGSLTQSRANVLTF
TRBV2	NA	TRBJ1-1	CASTTGGARTEAFF
TRBV4-1	NA	TRBJ1-1	CASRSRGGNMNTEAFF
TRBV6-1	TRBD1	TRBJ1-5	CASSGPGQGSGQPQHF
TRBV2	TRBD2	TRBJ2-6	CASSAAREGSGANVLTF
TRBV10-3	TRBD2	TRBJ2-1	CAISGPAGTSGNNEQFF
TRBV10-3	NA	TRBJ1-2	CAISEGTGPLYGYTF
TRBV4-1	NA	TRBJ1-2	CASSQDVRQNYGYTF
TRBV5-4	TRBD1	TRBJ1-2	CASSSGRTGSYGYTF
TRBV4-1	TRBD1	TRBJ2-4	CASSQRGQGVDIQYF
TRBV15	NA	TRBJ1-5	CATAGESNQPQHF
TRBV28	NA	TRBJ1-5	CASSPPGQLYQPQHF
TRBV6-6	NA	TRBJ1-2	CASSSRGISNYGYTF
TRBV19	NA	TRBJ1-5	CAISAGGYSNQPQHF
TRBV2	TRBD2	TRBJ2-5	CASRKRGGETQYF
TRBV28	TRBD1	TRBJ1-5	CASSLTGDGQPQHF
TRBV19	TRBD1	TRBJ1-2	CASSIRQGQPYGYTF
TRBV6-6	NA	TRBJ2-5	CASSSREETQYF
TRBV28	NA	TRBJ2-1	CASSPPTGKPLNNEQFF
TRBV2	NA	TRBJ1-2	CASSEPRGQKRSPYGYTF
TRBV27	NA	TRBJ2-1	CASSLGPKVEQFF
TRBV6-5	NA	TRBJ2-1	CASSLFDEQFF
TRBV6-1	NA	TRBJ2-3	CASSESLYKSDTQYF
TRBV19	NA	TRBJ1-5	CASRLDFSSNQPQHF
TRBV18	NA	TRBJ1-3	CASSPQGRSAGGNTIYF
TRBV5-1	NA	TRBJ2-7	CASSYGTQSYEQYF
TRBV4-2	TRBD2	TRBJ2-1	CASSVGETSVNNEQFF
TRBV5-1	NA	TRBJ2-7	CASSPPGQTYEQYF
TRBV5-5	NA	TRBJ1-2	CASSLAGGWDYGYTF
TRBV18	NA	TRBJ2-1	CASSPPGGASSYNEQFF
TRBV5-1	NA	TRBJ2-2	CASSLVGHTGELFF
TRBV7-8	NA	TRBJ1-3	CASSLDSGNTIYF
TRBV5-6	NA	TRBJ1-1	CASSLVDGIGAFF
TRBV4-1	NA	TRBJ1-2	CASSQVLFMRGGDGYTF
TRBV6-1	NA	TRBJ1-1	CASSFDRNTEAFF
TRBV6-5	TRBD2	TRBJ2-7	CASSYSIAGGYEQYF
TRBV6-1	NA	TRBJ2-1	CASSSLYEQFF
TRBV10-3	TRBD2	TRBJ2-2	CAINPGTTNTGELFF
TRBV10-1	TRBD1	TRBJ1-5	CASSESLQGGRQPQHF